The 3 T cell receptor beta chains below were found in one sample sequenced in a study of OX40 agonist ivuxolimab in advanced cancers. Library preparation employed the immunoSEQ multiplex PCR assay. Entries here come from immuneACCESS through TCRdb and include only in-frame sequences with V and J called. Some clones fail to appear in such tables; in the studies checked, an unresolved V gene covers under half of the shortfall, and the cause of the remainder is unknown. Here the sample has fewer than 85,000 clones; 90% to 95% occur a single time. The ten largest clones add up to approximately 0.7% of the sample. The sequences come from CD4+ or CD8+ T cells sorted from blood, collected in a trial of the OX40 agonist ivuxolimab. The receptors stem from an adult with an advanced solid tumor such as melanoma, head and neck, liver or kidney cancer.

V usage is TRBV7-2 and J usage is TRBJ2-3; TRBD2 matches 12 bases. The V segment lost 4 bases and the J segment 3 bases; nucleotides outside the gene matches: 11. This CDR3 region has 18 residues. Germline CDR1 SGHTA, CDR2 FQGNSA. The CDR3 DNA reads as TGTGCCAGCAGCTCGCCTAGCGGGAGGGGGGGTCTGACAGATACGCAGTATTTT. Protein sequence: CASSSPSGRGGLTDTQYF.

The chain uses TRBV5-1 and TRBJ2-2; D is unresolved. This CDR3 contains 15 residues. Germline V lookup: CDR1 SGHRS, CDR2 YFSETQ. V shed 0 bases and J shed 1 base, with 7 bases lying between them. CDR3 protein: CASSLGPRNTGELFF. CDR3 sequence (DNA): TGCGCCAGCAGCTTGGGACCGAGGAACACCGGGGAGCTGTTTTTT.

The rearrangement joins TRBV5-3 to TRBJ1-5, with 7 bases lining up with TRBD1. TRBV5-3 is known as an ORF, though its function is uncertain. This CDR3 has 17 amino acids. The V gene end was trimmed by 10 bases and the J gene end by 0 bases; junction bases not matched to a gene: 16. CDR3: CARTKGTAPNSNQPQHF. The CDR3 DNA reads TGTGCCCGGACTAAGGGGACAGCCCCGAATAGCAATCAGCCCCAGCATTTT.